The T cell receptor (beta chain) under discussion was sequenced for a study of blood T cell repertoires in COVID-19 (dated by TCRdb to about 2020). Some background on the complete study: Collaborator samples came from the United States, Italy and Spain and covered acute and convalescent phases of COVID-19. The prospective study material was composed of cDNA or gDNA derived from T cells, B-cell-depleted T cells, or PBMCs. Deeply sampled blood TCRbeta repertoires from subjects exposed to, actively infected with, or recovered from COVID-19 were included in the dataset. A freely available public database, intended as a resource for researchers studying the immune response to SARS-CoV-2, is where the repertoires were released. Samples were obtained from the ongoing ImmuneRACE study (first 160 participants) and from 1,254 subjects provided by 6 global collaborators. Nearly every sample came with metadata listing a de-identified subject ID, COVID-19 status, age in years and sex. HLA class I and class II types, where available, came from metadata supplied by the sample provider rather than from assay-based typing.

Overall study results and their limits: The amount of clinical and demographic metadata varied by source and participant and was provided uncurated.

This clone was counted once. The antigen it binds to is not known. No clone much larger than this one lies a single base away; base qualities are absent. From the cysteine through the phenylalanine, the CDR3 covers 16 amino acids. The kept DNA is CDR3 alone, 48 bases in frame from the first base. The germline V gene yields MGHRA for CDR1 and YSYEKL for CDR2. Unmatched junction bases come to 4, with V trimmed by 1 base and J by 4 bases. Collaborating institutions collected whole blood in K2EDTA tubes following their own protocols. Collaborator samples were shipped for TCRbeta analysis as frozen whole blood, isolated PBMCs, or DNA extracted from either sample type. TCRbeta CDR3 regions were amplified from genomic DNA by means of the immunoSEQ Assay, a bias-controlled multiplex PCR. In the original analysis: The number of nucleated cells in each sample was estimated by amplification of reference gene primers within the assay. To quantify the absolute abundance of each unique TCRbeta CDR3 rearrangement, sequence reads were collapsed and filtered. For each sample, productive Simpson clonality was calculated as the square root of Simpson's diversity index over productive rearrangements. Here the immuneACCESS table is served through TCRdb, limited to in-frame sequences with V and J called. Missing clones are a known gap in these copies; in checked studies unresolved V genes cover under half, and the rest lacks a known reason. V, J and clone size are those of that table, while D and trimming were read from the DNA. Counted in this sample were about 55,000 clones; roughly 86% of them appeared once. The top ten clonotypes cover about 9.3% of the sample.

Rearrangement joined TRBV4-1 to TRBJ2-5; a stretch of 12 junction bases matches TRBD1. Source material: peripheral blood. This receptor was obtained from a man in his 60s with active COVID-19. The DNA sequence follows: TGCGCCAGCAGCCAAGGGGACAGGGGGCAACGAGAGACCCAGTACTTC. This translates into CASSQGDRGQRETQYF.